The 29 T cell receptor beta chains below come from one sample, sequenced in a study of CD8 T cells in ankylosing spondylitis. The study, taken as a whole, reports: Ankylosing spondylitis blood appeared to carry a characteristic TCR beta motif of fewer than 10 highly homologous variants.

TCRdb reprocessed the 5' RACE reads with MiXCR, giving one entry per CDR3 protein. In the table there are more than 300,000 distinct CDR3 sequences, approximately 8% of which are singletons. These receptors' antigens are unknown. The sequencing input was blood, either unsorted or a sorted T cell fraction (not recorded which). Every receptor here comes from a male donor with ankylosing spondylitis.

This clonotype was picked up a small number of times. The J gene is TRBJ2-3, the V gene TRBV14; 7 bases align to TRBD1. Germline CDR1 reads SGHDN; CDR2 reads FVKESK. V was pared by 0 bases and J by 6 bases, with 6 bases of the junction left unmatched. The CDR3 loop spans 15 amino acids. The CDR3 coding sequence is TGTGCCAGCAGCCAAGACACAGGGGAAATGGATACGCAGTATTTT. It codes for CASSQDTGEMDTQYF. Full variable domain (rest looked up from reference TRBV14 and TRBJ2-3): EAGVTQFPSHSVIEKGQTVTLRCDPISGHDNLYWYRRVMGKEIKFLLHFVKESKQDESGMPNNRFLAERTGGTYSTLKVQPAELEDSGVYFCASSQDTGEMDTQYFGPGTRLTVL.

The genes are TRBV29-1 and TRBJ2-3; 9 bases agree with TRBD2. The V segment lost 4 bases and the J segment 3 bases; nucleotides outside the gene matches: 5. This CDR3 has 14 amino acids. Germline lookup yields CDR1 SQVTM and CDR2 ANQGSEA. CDR3 region: CSVAPGLATDTQYF. The DNA of the CDR3 is TGCAGCGTTGCCCCGGGACTAGCAACAGATACGCAGTATTTT.

This clonotype was detected a few times. The chain links TRBV20-1 to TRBJ2-1; TRBD2 is a possible D gene (6 bases). The CDR3 runs 17 residues. Trimming removed 2 bases from V and 1 base from J, with 18 bases in between. Germline V gene data show CDR1 as DFQATT and CDR2 as SNEGSKA (reference sequence). The CDR3, as DNA: TGCAGTGCTAGACCAACACGGCGGGATGGTTCCTACAATGAGCAGTTCTTC. Residues: CSARPTRRDGSYNEQFF.

The V gene is TRBV15, the J gene TRBJ2-1; possibly TRBD1 for D (6 bases). This CDR3 spans 16 amino acids. Germline V lookup: CDR1 LNHNV, CDR2 YYDKDF (reference sequence). V lost 6 bases to trimming and J lost 2 bases, with 17 bases between them. The CDR3 nucleotides are TGTGCCACCAGAACAAGGGAGAAGGGGGCCTACAATGAGCAGTTCTTC. Its protein product is CATRTREKGAYNEQFF.

The V gene is TRBV28, the J gene TRBJ1-5, with 9 bases that match TRBD1. The CDR3 loop spans 16 amino acids. From germline, CDR1 is MDHEN and CDR2 SYDVKM. V gave up 4 bases and J gave up 6 bases; unmatched junction bases: 10. This CDR3 reads CASSSPQGALSQPQHF. For the CDR3, the DNA is TGTGCCAGCAGTTCCCCACAGGGGGCGCTTAGTCAGCCCCAGCATTTT.

The chain recombines TRBV5-1 with TRBJ1-4; no reliable D call. With 4 bases removed from V and 0 bases from J, the gap between germline ends came to 10 bases. Germline CDR1 SGHRS, CDR2 YFSETQ. CDR3 size: 15 residues. The CDR3 nucleotides are TGCGCCAGCAGCCGGACCGACCCAACTAATGAAAAACTGTTTTTT. Its translation: CASSRTDPTNEKLFF.

The chain couples TRBV5-1 to TRBJ2-6, with 11 bases matching TRBD1. Germline-derived CDR1 and CDR2 are SGHRS and YFSETQ. V lost 3 bases to trimming and J lost 6 bases; unmatched junction nucleotides: 11. This CDR3 contains 18 residues. The CDR3 DNA follows: TGCGCCAGCAGCTCGGGACAGGGGGTGGCGAGGGAGGCCAACGTCCTGACTTTC. As protein: CASSSGQGVAREANVLTF.

The V and J genes are TRBV30 and TRBJ2-1; 7 positions match TRBD1. J was trimmed by 1 base and V by 1 base; bases with no gene match: 4. This CDR3 is built from 15 residues. The V gene's germline CDR1 is GTSNPN and CDR2 SVGIG (reference sequence). The CDR3 DNA reads TGTGCCTGGAGTGCCCAGACAGGGTCCTACAATGAGCAGTTCTTC. Its translation is CAWSAQTGSYNEQFF.

A few counts support this clonotype. The rearrangement joins TRBV18 to TRBJ2-4; D remains unclear. The CDR3 contains 17 residues. Trimming left V 0 bases short and J 1 base short, with 13 bases between. CDR1 and CDR2 (germline): KGHSH, LQKENI. Here the CDR3 DNA reads TGTGCCAGCTCACCACCCTGGGCCCTGTCGGCCAAAAACATTCAGTACTTC. Protein sequence: CASSPPWALSAKNIQYF.

The genes are TRBV7-2 and TRBJ1-5; the match to TRBD1 covers 7 bases. The length of the CDR3 is 14 residues. The J segment lost 2 bases and the V segment lost 3 bases, leaving 1 base of the junction unmatched. Germline V CDR1 and CDR2: SGHTA, FQGNSA. CDR3: CASSFDRGNQPQHF. In DNA, the CDR3 is TGTGCCAGCAGCTTTGACAGGGGCAATCAGCCCCAGCATTTT.

This clonotype has more than one count but fewer than ten. The chain joins TRBV20-1 to TRBJ2-7; 8 bases align to TRBD1. Germline V lookup: CDR1 DFQATT, CDR2 SNEGSKA (reference sequence). This CDR3 comprises 14 residues. Trimming removed 3 bases from V and 6 bases from J; junction bases left unmatched: 10. The CDR3 nucleotides are TGCAGTGCTAGCTTGGACAGGGTGCACGGCGAGCAGTACTTC. It is translated as CSASLDRVHGEQYF.

This clonotype was found many times. This chain connects TRBV7-6 to TRBJ1-1; 10 nucleotides agree with TRBD1. V shed 5 bases, J shed 3 bases, and the junction held 6 bases outside the gene matches. Per the germline V gene, CDR1 is SGHVS and CDR2 is FNYEAQ. The CDR3 totals 15 residues. Here the CDR3 reads CASSPRTGGYTEAFF. CDR3 bases: TGTGCCAGCAGCCCGCGGACAGGGGGATACACTGAAGCTTTCTTT.

There are a few counts of this clonotype. The chain employs TRBV2 and TRBJ2-3, with D unclear. CDR1 and CDR2 from the germline V gene are SNHLY and FYNNEI. V was cut by 9 bases and J by 5 bases, with 9 bases left in between. The CDR3 runs to 11 residues. The CDR3, as DNA: TGTGCCAGATCAGTCGGAGATACGCAGTATTTT. It codes for CARSVGDTQYF. The full variable domain, rest sourced from reference TRBV2 and TRBJ2-3, is EPEVTQTPSHQVTQMGQEVILRCVPISNHLYFYWYRQILGQKVEFLVSFYNNEISEKSEIFDDQFSVERPDGSNFTLKIRSTKLEDSAMYFCARSVGDTQYFGPGTRLTVL.

The rearrangement joins TRBV27 to TRBJ2-2; D gene uncertain. The CDR3 contains 16 residues. The V end lost 8 bases, the J end lost 4 bases, and 20 bases lay between the germline ends. CDR1 is MNHEY, CDR2 SMNVEV, per germline (reference sequence). The CDR3 DNA reads as TGTGCCAGCCACAAAAGACGAGGAGCTGGCACCGGGGAGCTGTTTTTT. Protein sequence: CASHKRRGAGTGELFF.

J is TRBJ2-3 and V is TRBV12-5; D may be TRBD1 or TRBD2 (5 bases each). V lost 6 bases to trimming and J lost 1 base, with 11 bases between them. The CDR3 consists of 14 residues. The germline V gene encodes CDR1 LGHNT and CDR2 FRNRAP. The CDR3 DNA reads as TGTGCTAGTGGGGGACCAGTCCGCACAGATACGCAGTATTTT. Its protein product is CASGGPVRTDTQYF.

In this sample, this clonotype turned up a few times. Here the CDR3 DNA reads TGCAGTGCAAGGGCGGGGAATACTCAGCCCCAGCATTTT. This encodes CSARAGNTQPQHF. The V gene is TRBV20-1, the J gene TRBJ1-5; D uncertain. CDR3 size: 13 residues. The V gene lost 6 bases and the J gene lost 6 bases, with 15 bases spanning the gap. The germline CDR1 and CDR2 sequences are DFQATT and SNEGSKA (reference sequence).

This clonotype was counted a few times. The chain has TRBV5-1 and TRBJ2-1; 10 nucleotides line up with TRBD2. J was trimmed by 3 bases and V by 9 bases; bases with no gene match: 9. This CDR3 spans 15 amino acids. Germline loops: CDR1 SGHRS, CDR2 YFSETQ. The DNA for the CDR3 is TGCGCCACCGCGGTCCGGACTAGCGGCTACAATGAGCAGTTCTTC. Its protein is CATAVRTSGYNEQFF.

The chain is built from TRBV4-3 and TRBJ2-6, with D tentatively TRBD1 (6 bases). The CDR3 contains 14 residues. With 4 bases removed from V and 2 bases from J, the gap between germline ends came to 6 bases. CDR1 and CDR2 (germline): LGHNA, YSLEER. CDR3 DNA sequence: TGCGCCAGCAGCCGGACAGCTGGGGCCAACGTCCTGACTTTC. The encoded protein is CASSRTAGANVLTF.

CDR3 protein: CASSPFTAIVEQYF. The DNA of the CDR3 is TGTGCCAGCAGCCCCTTCACGGCCATTGTCGAGCAGTACTTC. The V call is TRBV7-2, the J call TRBJ2-7; D uncertain. Germline loops: CDR1 SGHTA, CDR2 FQGNSA. CDR3 size: 14 residues. Trimming took off 5 bases at V and 6 bases at J, with 17 bases between the two ends.

The table lists this clonotype with many counts. The gene calls are TRBV12-3 or TRBV12-4 and TRBJ2-5, with TRBD1 matching 7 bases. This CDR3 is 14 amino acids long. V lost 1 base to trimming and J lost 3 bases; unmatched junction nucleotides: 2. The CDR3 loop reads CASSLGTGKETQYF. DNA of the CDR3: TGTGCCAGCAGTTTAGGGACAGGAAAAGAGACCCAGTACTTC.

This clonotype showed up many times. The genes are TRBV2 and TRBJ1-6; D unclear. Germline values: CDR1 SNHLY, CDR2 FYNNEI. Trimming took 0 bases from V and 7 from J, leaving 4 bases between them. This CDR3 has 13 amino acids. In DNA form, the CDR3 reads TGTGCCAGCAGTGAAGCGGGGAATTCACCCCTCCACTTT. The encoded protein is CASSEAGNSPLHF.

This sequence joins TRBV3-1 and TRBJ2-7; D call uncertain. CDR3 length: 11 amino acids. V gave up 2 bases and J gave up 6 bases, with 5 bases separating them. CDR1 is LGHDT, CDR2 YNNKEL, per germline (reference sequence). The CDR3 sequence is CASSQFGEQYF. The CDR3 DNA reads as TGTGCCAGCAGCCAATTCGGCGAGCAGTACTTC.

This clonotype appeared a few times. The chain has TRBV6-5 and TRBJ1-1, with TRBD1 as a possible D gene (6 bases). Per the germline V gene, CDR1 is MNHEY and CDR2 is SVGAGI. Trimming took 5 bases from V and 10 from J, leaving 14 bases between them. The CDR3 has 12 amino acids. CDR3 residues: CASSLPGVAAFF. The CDR3 nucleotides are TGTGCCAGCAGTCTACCAGGGGTCGCAGCTTTCTTT.

This chain joins TRBV10-1 and TRBJ2-5; TRBD1 might be the D (5 bases). Looked up from germline, CDR1 is WNHNN and CDR2 is SYGVQD (reference sequence). V was cut by 11 bases and J by 9 bases, with 7 bases left in between. The CDR3 is 8 amino acids. This CDR3 reads CAGAAQYF. The CDR3 DNA sequence: TGCGCCGGGGCGGCCCAGTACTTC.

This clonotype was detected a few times. The chain carries TRBV7-2 and TRBJ1-5, with TRBD1 as a possible D gene (5 bases). V shed 6 bases and J shed 6 bases, with 18 bases lying between them. The CDR3 consists of 15 residues. The V gene's germline CDR1 is SGHTA and CDR2 FQGNSA. For the CDR3, the DNA is TGTGCCAGCAGTCGTCCGGGACTAGAGTCTCAGCCCCAGCATTTT. Amino acid sequence: CASSRPGLESQPQHF.

The V call is TRBV20-1, the J call TRBJ2-7; TRBD1 aligns across 8 bases. Trimming at V came to 3 bases and at J to 9 bases, leaving 4 bases not matched to a gene. The CDR3 has 11 residues. From germline, CDR1 is DFQATT and CDR2 SNEGSKA (reference sequence). CDR3 nucleotides: TGCAGTGCTAGGACAGGGGTCGTGCAGTACTTC. Its protein is CSARTGVVQYF.

This clonotype was seen more than once but under ten times. V usage is TRBV6-1 and J usage is TRBJ2-1; D may be TRBD1 (6 bases). This CDR3 has 14 amino acids. Germline-derived CDR1 and CDR2 are MNHNS and SASEGT. V was trimmed by 6 bases and J by 8 bases, leaving 17 bases between them. CDR3 in DNA: TGTGCCAGCAGAGCCAGGGGCGGCCTTGATGAGCAGTTCTTC. Amino acid sequence: CASRARGGLDEQFF.

The chain uses TRBV21-1 and TRBJ2-6; TRBD1, the D gene given by the table, was not confirmed from the DNA. TRBV21-1 is a pseudogene. The CDR3 is made up of 18 amino acids. CDR3 nucleotides: TGTGCCAGCAGCAAGTACAGGTTTCCTTACTCTGGGGCCAACGTCCTGACTTTC. Its protein is CASSKYRFPYSGANVLTF.

This clonotype occurred a few times. The chain is built from TRBV20-1 and TRBJ2-3; D is undetermined. The germline gives CDR1 DFQATT, CDR2 SNEGSKA (reference sequence). This CDR3 region has 14 residues. Trimming shortened V by 3 bases and J by 2 bases, and 12 bases separated the two germline ends. CDR3 residues: CSARSAEPTDTQYF. In DNA form, the CDR3 reads TGCAGTGCTAGGTCGGCGGAGCCCACAGATACGCAGTATTTT.